These T cell receptor beta chains were read from a single sample in a study of cytomegalovirus exposure and HLA in healthy donors. Clones were sequenced by immunoSEQ multiplex PCR, and TCRdb holds only the in-frame ones, with some missing. This sample carries fewer than 150,000 clones, approximately 80% of them seen once, and the ten largest clones take more than 0.95%. The specimen was PBMCs. These receptors were taken from a man in his fifties or sixties in good health and CMV-seronegative. Both conserved end residues are part of each CDR3. D genes are given only for firm matches. The listing skips clone size in some rows; elsewhere it reads once, few, many or a size class.

v_call: TRBV5-4
d_call: .
clone_size: few
j_call: TRBJ2-7
cdr3_aa: CASSERDISYEQYF
cdr3_nt: TGTGCCAGCAGCGAACGGGACATCTCCTACGAGCAGTACTTC

v_call: TRBV30
d_call: .
clone_size: many
j_call: TRBJ1-1
cdr3_aa: CAWSVLRGGMAFF
cdr3_nt: TGTGCCTGGAGTGTACTGAGGGGAGGGATGGCTTTCTTT

v_call: TRBV5-1
d_call: .
clone_size: once
j_call: TRBJ1-1
cdr3_aa: CASSLEGETEAFF
cdr3_nt: TGCGCCAGCAGCTTGGAGGGGGAAACTGAAGCTTTCTTT

v_call: TRBV14
d_call: .
clone_size: once
j_call: TRBJ1-6
cdr3_aa: CASSQGTANSPLHF
cdr3_nt: TGTGCCAGCAGCCAAGGGACAGCCAATTCACCCCTCCACTTT

v_call: TRBV28
d_call: .
clone_size: .
j_call: TRBJ1-5
cdr3_aa: CASKTTFNQPQHF
cdr3_nt: TGTGCCAGCAAGACAACCTTCAATCAGCCCCAGCATTTT

v_call: TRBV18
d_call: TRBD2
clone_size: .
j_call: TRBJ2-3
cdr3_aa: CASSPGSWTSGLTDTQYF
cdr3_nt: TGTGCCAGCTCACCAGGTTCATGGACTAGCGGACTCACAGATACGCAGTATTTT

v_call: TRBV20-1
d_call: .
clone_size: .
j_call: TRBJ2-7
cdr3_aa: CSARDSYEQYF
cdr3_nt: TGCAGTGCGAGGGACTCCTACGAGCAGTACTTC

v_call: TRBV6-1
d_call: TRBD2
clone_size: .
j_call: TRBJ2-2
cdr3_aa: CASSEAFSSGNTGELFF
cdr3_nt: TGTGCCAGCAGTGAAGCGTTTTCTAGCGGGAACACCGGGGAGCTGTTTTTT

v_call: TRBV18
d_call: TRBD2
clone_size: .
j_call: TRBJ2-7
cdr3_aa: CASSTGTSGMSSYEQYF
cdr3_nt: TGTGCCAGCTCAACCGGGACTAGCGGGATGAGCTCCTACGAGCAGTACTTC

v_call: TRBV27
d_call: TRBD1
clone_size: .
j_call: TRBJ2-7
cdr3_aa: CASKLGQGTAEQYF
cdr3_nt: TGTGCCAGCAAGCTGGGACAGGGGACCGCAGAGCAGTACTTC